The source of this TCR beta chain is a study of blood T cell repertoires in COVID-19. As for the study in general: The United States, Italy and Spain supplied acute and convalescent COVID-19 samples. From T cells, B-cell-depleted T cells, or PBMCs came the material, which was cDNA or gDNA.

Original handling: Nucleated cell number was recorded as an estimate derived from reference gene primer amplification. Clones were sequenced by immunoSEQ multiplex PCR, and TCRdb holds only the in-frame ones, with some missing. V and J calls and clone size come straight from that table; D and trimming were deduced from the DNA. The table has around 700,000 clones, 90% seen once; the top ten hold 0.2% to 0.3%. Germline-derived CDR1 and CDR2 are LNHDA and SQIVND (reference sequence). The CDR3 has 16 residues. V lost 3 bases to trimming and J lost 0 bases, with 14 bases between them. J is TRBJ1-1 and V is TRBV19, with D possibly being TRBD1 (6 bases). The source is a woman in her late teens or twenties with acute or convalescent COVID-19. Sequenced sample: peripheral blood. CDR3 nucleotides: TGTGCCAGTAGTATTCGGCCCCGGACAGTGAACACTGAAGCTTTCTTT. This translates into CASSIRPRTVNTEAFF.